These 2 T cell receptor beta chains were all obtained from the same sample, sequenced in a study of cytomegalovirus exposure and HLA in healthy donors (dated 2017 in TCRdb). Library construction relied on the immunoSEQ multiplex PCR assay. For the multiplex PCR, a mixture combining 60 forward primers for TCR Vbeta segments and 13 reverse primers for TCR Jbeta segments was used. In TCRdb, the immuneACCESS table is reduced to in-frame sequences with V and J assigned. These tables do not hold every clone; where another copy was compared, an unresolved V gene accounts for under half, and the others remain unexplained. The sample table shows roughly 150,000 clones, and 72% are seen once. The ten largest clones represent 2% to 2.5% of the sample. The specimen sequenced was PBMCs. These receptors all come from a man aged 35-49 years in good health and CMV-seronegative.

The rearrangement uses TRBV2 and TRBJ2-6; D is perhaps TRBD1 (6 bases). The germline CDR1 and CDR2 sequences are SNHLY and FYNNEI. The CDR3 has 18 residues. Trimming took off 5 bases at V and 0 bases at J, with 17 bases between the two ends. The CDR3 reads CASSPNGTPSSGANVLTF. Written as DNA, the CDR3 is TGTGCCAGCAGTCCCAACGGGACACCGAGCTCTGGGGCCAACGTCCTGACTTTC.

The chain carries TRBV4-2 and TRBJ2-1; D gene uncertain. The germline V and J ends were trimmed by 4 bases and 0 bases, with 13 bases remaining between them. The CDR3 spans 16 residues. Germline CDR1 LGHNA, CDR2 YNFKEQ. The CDR3 DNA follows: TGTGCCAGCAGCCTAACCCAACAGAACTCCTACAATGAGCAGTTCTTC. This sequence encodes CASSLTQQNSYNEQFF.